The table lists the clone carrying this T cell receptor (beta chain) with a few counts. Its specificity is unknown. This entry comes from a study of cytomegalovirus exposure and HLA in healthy donors. Study summary: Unique TCRs numbering some 80 million, obtained from HLA-typed donors, made up an early data release. Around 81% of 398 genotyped donors fell in the Caucasian-associated ancestry cluster. Findings of the study overall: In a later analysis, productive TCRs from donors in an Asian-associated ancestry cluster reportedly carried fewer N-insertions than the cohort mean.

PCR primers comprised 60 Vbeta and 13 Jbeta primers. Profiling relied on immunoSEQ multiplex PCR, and the TCRdb table lists in-frame clones only, not all of them. Of some 90,000 clones listed, around three quarters are singletons. Though nominally healthy at sampling, donors likely had unrecorded immune exposures. CDR3 length: 14 residues. From germline, CDR1 is WNHNN and CDR2 SYGVQD (reference sequence). Trimming pared 5 bases from V and 5 bases from J, leaving 13 bases between. The sequencing input was PBMCs. This clonotype was sampled from a man aged 25 to 40 in good health and CMV-seronegative. This chain uses TRBV10-1 with TRBJ2-1; perhaps TRBD1 as D (6 bases). CDR3 in DNA: TGCGCCAGCAGTCACGACAGGTTGGACAATGAGCAGTTCTTC. Its protein is CASSHDRLDNEQFF.